This is a list of T cell receptor beta chains from one sample in a study of shared clonotypes between healthy human individuals. Sequenced by immunoSEQ multiplex PCR; TCRdb stores in-frame clones only, minus some. The table shows about 1,800,000 clones, with less than 95% occurring only once. The sample comprised naive CD8+ T cells sorted from blood. These receptors were obtained from a man aged 18 to 30 in good health. The CDR3 runs from the conserved cysteine through the conserved F or W. The D gene is left open where the match is weak. Clone size appears in some rows only: once, few, many, or a class for an expanded clone.

V: TRBV6-5
size: -
J: TRBJ2-5
D: TRBD2
CDR3: CASSYGGGRETQYF
DNA: TGTGCCAGCAGTTACGGCGGGGGTCGGGAGACCCAGTACTTC

V: TRBV2
size: once
J: TRBJ2-7
D: -
CDR3: CASSEGQVTPYEQYF
DNA: TGTGCCAGCAGTGAAGGGCAGGTCACACCCTACGAGCAGTACTTC

V: TRBV6-5
size: -
J: TRBJ1-2
D: TRBD1
CDR3: CASSPQTGSYGYTF
DNA: TGTGCCAGCAGCCCCCAGACAGGGTCCTATGGCTACACCTTC

V: TRBV7-9
size: -
J: TRBJ2-1
D: -
CDR3: CASSPPASSYNEQFF
DNA: TGTGCCAGCAGCCCCCCGGCGAGTTCCTACAATGAGCAGTTCTTC

V: TRBV4-3
size: -
J: TRBJ2-7
D: TRBD2
CDR3: CASSQGLAVHEQYF
DNA: TGCGCCAGCAGCCAGGGACTAGCGGTCCACGAGCAGTACTTC

V: TRBV5-6
size: -
J: TRBJ2-7
D: -
CDR3: CASSLDRAAYEQYF
DNA: TGTGCCAGCAGCTTGGACAGGGCTGCCTACGAGCAGTACTTC

V: TRBV13
size: -
J: TRBJ2-7
D: -
CDR3: CASSRGPDEQYF
DNA: TGTGCCAGTTCTCGGGGGCCGGACGAGCAGTACTTC

V: TRBV6-5
size: once
J: TRBJ2-7
D: -
CDR3: CASSMDTSEDEQYF
DNA: TGTGCCAGCTCGATGGACACCTCCGAGGACGAGCAGTACTTC

V: TRBV25-1
size: -
J: TRBJ2-1
D: -
CDR3: CASSESGHYNEQFF
DNA: TGTGCCAGCAGTGAGTCTGGTCACTACAATGAGCAGTTCTTC

V: TRBV10-2
size: -
J: TRBJ2-5
D: TRBD1
CDR3: CASRLGQGPLETQYF
DNA: TGCGCCAGTAGATTGGGACAGGGGCCTTTGGAGACCCAGTACTTC

V: TRBV5-1
size: -
J: TRBJ2-7
D: TRBD2
CDR3: CASSLDLAGGPYEQYF
DNA: TGCGCCAGCAGCTTGGACCTAGCGGGAGGGCCCTACGAGCAGTACTTC

V: TRBV9
size: -
J: TRBJ1-2
D: -
CDR3: CASSVGGQGYGYTF
DNA: TGTGCCAGCAGCGTGGGAGGGCAGGGCTATGGCTACACCTTC

V: TRBV18
size: -
J: TRBJ2-7
D: TRBD1
CDR3: CASSPGTGIYEQYF
DNA: TGTGCCAGCTCACCCGGGACAGGGATTTACGAGCAGTACTTC

V: TRBV19
size: once
J: TRBJ2-7
D: -
CDR3: CASSIEGKFIYEQYF
DNA: TGTGCCAGTAGTATTGAGGGAAAATTTATCTACGAGCAGTACTTC

V: TRBV5-6
size: -
J: TRBJ1-2
D: TRBD1
CDR3: CASSRQGDHGYTF
DNA: TGTGCCAGCAGCCGACAGGGGGATCATGGCTACACCTTC

V: TRBV11-2
size: -
J: TRBJ1-6
D: -
CDR3: CASSLGGADNSPLHF
DNA: TGTGCCAGCAGCTTAGGGGGGGCCGATAATTCACCCCTCCACTTT

V: TRBV4-2
size: -
J: TRBJ2-7
D: TRBD2
CDR3: CASSQRSGLAGSEQYF
DNA: TGTGCCAGCAGCCAACGAAGTGGACTAGCGGGTAGCGAGCAGTACTTC

V: TRBV4-1
size: few
J: TRBJ1-1
D: TRBD1
CDR3: CASSQQGAYTEAFF
DNA: TGCGCCAGCAGCCAGCAGGGGGCCTATACTGAAGCTTTCTTT

V: TRBV30
size: -
J: TRBJ1-4
D: -
CDR3: CAWRGAEEKLFF
DNA: TGTGCCTGGAGAGGGGCTGAGGAAAAACTGTTTTTT

V: TRBV12-5
size: once
J: TRBJ1-2
D: -
CDR3: CASGATGSLNYGYTF
DNA: TGTGCTAGTGGTGCGACAGGATCACTTAACTATGGCTACACCTTC

V: TRBV7-9
size: -
J: TRBJ2-7
D: -
CDR3: CASSISESGPLNYEQYF
DNA: TGTGCCAGCAGCATAAGTGAGTCCGGGCCCCTTAACTACGAGCAGTACTTC

V: TRBV27
size: once
J: TRBJ2-7
D: -
CDR3: CASRESGQEDEQYF
DNA: TGTGCCAGCAGGGAATCGGGACAAGAGGACGAGCAGTACTTC

V: TRBV11-3
size: -
J: TRBJ2-3
D: TRBD2
CDR3: CASRGGTSGSTDTQYF
DNA: TGTGCCAGCAGAGGAGGGACTAGCGGAAGCACAGATACGCAGTATTTT

V: TRBV9
size: -
J: TRBJ2-7
D: TRBD1
CDR3: CASSVGDRGPYEQYF
DNA: TGTGCCAGCAGCGTAGGAGACAGGGGGCCCTACGAGCAGTACTTC